The present T cell receptor (beta chain) was sequenced within a study of T-cell memory formation after mild COVID-19. Background on the study: TCR clusters largely stayed donor specific.

The CDR3 extends over 14 amino acids. Germline assignment: CDR1 SEHNR and CDR2 FQNEAQ (reference sequence). Trimming removed 2 bases from V and 3 bases from J; junction bases left unmatched: 1. With respect to this clonotype: The antigen is unknown.

Study-wide results and limits: Confirmation was lacking for SARS-CoV-2 specificity of second-wave clones that peaked on day 37. Day 15 to 85 contracting clones showed balanced CD4/CD8; later expanders leaned CD4+.

TCRdb reprocessed the 5' RACE reads via MiXCR and lists one record per CDR3 protein. This table holds about 140,000 distinct CDR3 sequences, 11% to 15% found once. This receptor was obtained from an adult woman who had mild COVID-19 (a few samples of this study predate the infection). Cell type and time point are not known. The genes are TRBV7-9 and TRBJ2-7, with 10 nucleotides matching TRBD2. The specimen sequenced was PBMCs or a T cell subset sorted from them (not recorded which). The CDR3 nucleotides read TGTGCCAGCAGCTTAAGCGGGAGGGACTACGAGCAGTACTTC. Amino acids: CASSLSGRDYEQYF.